The rows below give T cell receptor beta chains drawn from one sample of a study of siplizumab effects on memory and regulatory T cells. Sequencing was performed with immunoSEQ multiplex PCR; in TCRdb, only in-frame clones are kept and a portion is missing. The table includes about 120,000 clones, around 94% detected once. The specimen was non-Treg CD4+ T cells sorted from blood. These receptors were collected from a human donor in good health. CDR3s include the opening cysteine and the closing phenylalanine or tryptophan. The order of the fields is V gene, J gene, CDR3 protein.

v_call: TRBV6-6; j_call: TRBJ2-7; cdr3_aa: CASSYGGALHEQYF
v_call: TRBV7-2; j_call: TRBJ2-3; cdr3_aa: CASSLAFSGGPTDTQYF
v_call: TRBV6-1; j_call: TRBJ1-2; cdr3_aa: CASSEGPKYGYTF
v_call: TRBV5-1; j_call: TRBJ1-1; cdr3_aa: CASSLGIGRMNTEAFF
v_call: TRBV12-5; j_call: TRBJ2-1; cdr3_aa: CASGLVLAGDYNEQFF
v_call: TRBV5-1; j_call: TRBJ2-1; cdr3_aa: CASSDSHPGYEQFF
v_call: TRBV11-2; j_call: TRBJ1-1; cdr3_aa: CASSLTGTEAFF
v_call: TRBV6-5; j_call: TRBJ1-1; cdr3_aa: CASTRVVNTEAFF
v_call: TRBV5-1; j_call: TRBJ1-6; cdr3_aa: CASSLNTGGDSPLHF
v_call: TRBV5-1; j_call: TRBJ1-5; cdr3_aa: CASSLGGLGQPQHF
v_call: TRBV5-1; j_call: TRBJ1-4; cdr3_aa: CASSRDRGGEKLFF
v_call: TRBV4-1; j_call: TRBJ2-1; cdr3_aa: CASSQVVPIYNEQFF
v_call: TRBV4-1; j_call: TRBJ2-1; cdr3_aa: CASSQASGSYNEQFF
v_call: TRBV6-5; j_call: TRBJ1-5; cdr3_aa: CASSAQGHQPQHF
v_call: TRBV28; j_call: TRBJ2-7; cdr3_aa: CASSSGGPLDQQYF
v_call: TRBV5-1; j_call: TRBJ1-1; cdr3_aa: CASSLDRGTEAFF
v_call: TRBV6-5; j_call: TRBJ1-5; cdr3_aa: CASSYVDQPQHF
v_call: TRBV29-1; j_call: TRBJ1-1; cdr3_aa: CSVDKAADFYPNTEAFF
v_call: TRBV19; j_call: TRBJ2-7; cdr3_aa: CASSMGQGNPYEQYF
v_call: TRBV11-2; j_call: TRBJ2-5; cdr3_aa: CASSPGQQETQYF
v_call: TRBV5-1; j_call: TRBJ2-7; cdr3_aa: CASSGGQPLYEQYF
v_call: TRBV19; j_call: TRBJ1-2; cdr3_aa: CASSIQGQGTSYGYTF
v_call: TRBV6-4; j_call: TRBJ2-7; cdr3_aa: CASRSDRSSYEQYF
v_call: TRBV7-9; j_call: TRBJ2-3; cdr3_aa: CASSPGLAGGPSDTQYF
v_call: TRBV5-5; j_call: TRBJ2-6; cdr3_aa: CASSLADSGANVLTF
v_call: TRBV9; j_call: TRBJ2-5; cdr3_aa: CASSEGPVHQETQYF
v_call: TRBV29-1; j_call: TRBJ2-1; cdr3_aa: CSVERRIPDGLAPKSSYNEQFF
v_call: TRBV5-8; j_call: TRBJ1-2; cdr3_aa: CASSSEDRNLYGYTF
v_call: TRBV21-1; j_call: TRBJ2-7; cdr3_aa: CASSVPRTSGTTYEQYF
v_call: TRBV6-6; j_call: TRBJ1-1; cdr3_aa: CASSRTEEAFF
v_call: TRBV7-3; j_call: TRBJ2-1; cdr3_aa: CASSLRAVNNEQFF
v_call: TRBV10-3; j_call: TRBJ1-5; cdr3_aa: CAISETAGNQPQHF
v_call: TRBV5-1; j_call: TRBJ2-7; cdr3_aa: CASSSRTGDRGSEQYF
v_call: TRBV5-6; j_call: TRBJ1-5; cdr3_aa: CASSLESLGSEPQHF
v_call: TRBV7-2; j_call: TRBJ1-3; cdr3_aa: CASSTGQGIGNTIYF
v_call: TRBV30; j_call: TRBJ2-7; cdr3_aa: CAGDRASYEQYF
v_call: TRBV11-3; j_call: TRBJ2-2; cdr3_aa: CASSLQGQGTGELFF
v_call: TRBV7-9; j_call: TRBJ1-1; cdr3_aa: CASSPSPLTVAEAFF
v_call: TRBV11-3; j_call: TRBJ1-1; cdr3_aa: CASSTGGALNTEAFF
v_call: TRBV19; j_call: TRBJ2-3; cdr3_aa: CASSIGGGRDTQYF
v_call: TRBV18; j_call: TRBJ2-4; cdr3_aa: CASSPPDLAKNIQYF